The 7 T cell receptor beta chains below all came from one sample that was sequenced in a study of a mutant IDH1 vaccine in newly diagnosed glioma. The data were produced by immunoSEQ multiplex PCR, yet TCRdb's version contains in-frame clones alone and is incomplete. The sample shows approximately 51,000 clones, 78% of them seen only once. Their antigen targets remain unknown. Time point denoted: week 5, during vaccination. What each vaccine dose contained was 300 ug of mutant IDH1 20-mer peptide, accompanied by topical imiquimod. The sequences come from PBMCs, collected from a glioma patient whose treatment included an IDH1 peptide vaccine. These receptors were taken from a woman between 40 and 55 years old with glioma.

The J gene is TRBJ1-5, the V gene TRBV2; 7 nucleotides match TRBD1. The germline V gene has CDR1 SNHLY and CDR2 FYNNEI. With V trimmed by 7 bases and J by 1 base, 4 bases remained unmatched. The CDR3 runs 14 residues. For the CDR3, the DNA is TGTGCCAGCATGATGGACAGGAGCAATCAGCCCCAGCATTTT. This encodes CASMMDRSNQPQHF.

This chain uses TRBV10-3 with TRBJ1-2; D is uncertain. CDR3 length: 13 amino acids. V was pared by 10 bases and J by 4 bases, with 16 bases between. Per the germline V gene, CDR1 is ENHRY and CDR2 is SYGVKD. The DNA for the CDR3 is TGTGCCACACCATTACGAGACCGCTATGGCTACACCTTC. It is translated as CATPLRDRYGYTF.

V usage is TRBV7-2 and J usage is TRBJ1-2; TRBD1 agrees at 7 bases. Looked up from germline, CDR1 is SGHTA and CDR2 is FQGNSA. The CDR3 runs to 15 residues. V shed 0 bases and J 4 bases; nucleotides not matched to a gene: 5. The CDR3 reads CASSLAQGRIYGYTF. CDR3 DNA: TGTGCCAGCAGCTTAGCACAGGGGCGCATCTATGGCTACACCTTC. Together with reference TRBV7-2 and TRBJ1-2, the CDR3 gives the full variable domain: GAGVSQSPSNKVTEKGKDVELRCDPISGHTALYWYRQSLGQGLEFLIYFQGNSAPDKSGLPSDRFSAERTGGSVSTLTIQRTQQEDSAVYLCASSLAQGRIYGYTFGSGTRLTVV.

This chain connects TRBV10-3 to TRBJ1-1; weak D call: TRBD1 (6 bases). Trimming took off 3 bases at V and 11 bases at J, with 13 bases between the two ends. Germline loops: CDR1 ENHRY, CDR2 SYGVKD. CDR3 length: 12 amino acids. The DNA for the CDR3 is TGTGCCATCAGTGAAACAGGGACTGTGGCTTTCTTT. Its protein product is CAISETGTVAFF.

The chain combines TRBV6-5 with TRBJ2-7; 8 bases map to TRBD2. Trimming removed 6 bases from V and 5 bases from J; junction bases left unmatched: 9. The germline gives CDR1 MNHEY, CDR2 SVGAGI. There are 14 residues in the CDR3. The CDR3 reads CASRFGGAGDEQYF. As DNA, the CDR3 is TGTGCCAGCAGATTCGGGGGGGCCGGCGACGAGCAGTACTTC.

The chain recombines TRBV7-9 with TRBJ1-6, with a possible D match to TRBD1 (5 bases). Germline V gene data show CDR1 as SEHNR and CDR2 as FQNEAQ (reference sequence). The CDR3 has 14 amino acids. V was shortened by 6 bases and J by 8 bases, with 14 bases between the two germline ends. Here the CDR3 reads CASRAGIWDSPLHF. The CDR3 DNA follows: TGTGCCAGCAGGGCAGGGATTTGGGATTCACCCCTCCACTTT.

The chain couples TRBV27 to TRBJ2-7, with 11 bases lining up with TRBD1. The CDR3 sequence is 15 residues long. In germline, CDR1 is MNHEY, CDR2 SMNVEV (reference sequence). V trimming: 3 bases; J trimming: 4 bases; junction bases outside the gene matches: 5. CDR3 amino acids: CASSFQGTGGYEQYF. CDR3 coding DNA: TGTGCCAGCAGTTTCCAGGGGACAGGGGGATACGAGCAGTACTTC.